Each of the 24 T cell receptor beta chains below was sequenced from the same sample in a study of control samples from healthy donors and cancer patients. Assay used: immunoSEQ multiplex PCR; TCRdb lists only in-frame clones, some missing. Altogether some 150,000 clones are present, roughly 89% being singletons, with the ten largest covering about 7.1%. Material: blood. Receptors originate from a man younger than 35 in good health.

The chain joins TRBV7-2 to TRBJ2-7; D is ambiguous. There are 12 residues in the CDR3. Germline-derived CDR1 and CDR2 are SGHTA and FQGNSA. V was clipped by 4 bases and J by 1 base, with 5 bases between them. CDR3 in amino acids: CASSSISYEQYF. Here the CDR3 DNA reads TGTGCCAGCAGCTCCATTTCCTACGAGCAGTACTTC.

The CDR3 nucleotides are TGCAGTGCGAGTACAGGGGGCGGGAGTGGCTACACCTTC. Translated, it gives CSASTGGGSGYTF. The chain joins TRBV20-1 to TRBJ1-2; 9 positions agree with TRBD1. CDR3 length: 13 amino acids. Per germline, CDR1 DFQATT and CDR2 SNEGSKA (reference sequence). After removal of 6 bases from V and 7 bases from J, the junction contained 9 bases not matched to a gene.

V is TRBV19 and J is TRBJ1-5, with TRBD1 matching over 12 bases. The V and J ends lost 11 bases and 2 bases, in that order; junction bases with no gene match: 7. Germline CDR1 and CDR2: LNHDA and SQIVND (reference sequence). There are 15 residues in the CDR3. CDR3 DNA sequence: TGTGCCGGATCGGGACAGGGGGCAGGCAATCAGCCCCAGCATTTT. This gives the protein CAGSGQGAGNQPQHF. The whole variable domain, remainder taken from reference TRBV19 and TRBJ1-5, is DGGITQSPKYLFRKEGQNVTLSCEQNLNHDAMYWYRQDPGQGLRLIYYSQIVNDFQKGDIAEGYSVSREKKESFPLTVTSAQKNPTAFYLCAGSGQGAGNQPQHFGDGTRLSIL.

The rearrangement links TRBV28 to TRBJ1-5, with 8 bases matching TRBD1. The ends lost 8 bases at V and 2 bases at J; junction bases unmatched: 2. The CDR3 contains 13 residues. The germline gives CDR1 MDHEN, CDR2 SYDVKM. CDR3 coding DNA: TGTGCCAGCGGACAGGGAGGCAATCAGCCCCAGCATTTT. Translation gives CASGQGGNQPQHF. Combining the CDR3 with reference TRBV28 and TRBJ1-5 gives the whole variable domain DVKVTQSSRYLVKRTGEKVFLECVQDMDHENMFWYRQDPGLGLRLIYFSYDVKMKEKGDIPEGYSVSREKKERFSLILESASTNQTSMYLCASGQGGNQPQHFGDGTRLSIL.

The V and J genes are TRBV7-2 and TRBJ2-7; 7 nucleotides align to TRBD2. The CDR3 totals 16 residues. Per the germline V gene, CDR1 is SGHTA and CDR2 is FQGNSA. V was pared by 2 bases and J by 2 bases, with 9 bases of the junction left unmatched. The CDR3 region is CASSLMYGGGPYEQYF. The CDR3 bases are TGTGCCAGCAGCTTAATGTATGGCGGGGGACCCTACGAGCAGTACTTC.

This clone was seen once. This chain links TRBV10-1 with TRBJ2-5; TRBD1 agrees at 9 bases. This CDR3 comprises 16 residues. In germline, CDR1 is WNHNN, CDR2 SYGVQD (reference sequence). J lost 1 base, V lost 6 bases, and 9 bases had no gene match. The CDR3 sequence: CASSASDRGSQETQYF. The CDR3 nucleotides read TGCGCCAGCAGCGCCTCGGACAGGGGATCCCAAGAGACCCAGTACTTC.

This chain connects TRBV10-2 to TRBJ1-1; maybe TRBD1 (6 bases). Trimming took 4 bases from V and 5 from J, leaving 14 bases between them. CDR1 WSHSY and CDR2 SAAADI come from the germline V gene. The CDR3 has 14 residues. The DNA for the CDR3 is TGCGCCAGCAGTGCCCAGGGGATGGGGACTGAAGCTTTCTTT. The encoded protein is CASSAQGMGTEAFF.

The CDR3 DNA is TGTGCCAGCAGCCCAGGGACACACATCCCCTCTGGAAACACCATATATTTT. The encoded protein is CASSPGTHIPSGNTIYF. The chain employs TRBV7-3 and TRBJ1-3; a weak D match, TRBD1 (6 bases). CDR3 size: 17 residues. The germline CDR1 and CDR2 sequences are SGHTA and FQGTGA. The V gene lost 5 bases and the J gene lost 0 bases, with 17 bases spanning the gap.

This clone was recorded a few times. V and J are TRBV28 and TRBJ1-1, with D possibly being TRBD1 (5 bases). The ends were cut back, 8 bases at V and 4 bases at J, with 20 bases in the middle. CDR1 and CDR2 (germline): MDHEN, SYDVKM. The CDR3 consists of 15 residues. CDR3 DNA: TGTGCCAGCTTCAACTCTCAGGGTTTAAGCACTGAAGCTTTCTTT. Protein: CASFNSQGLSTEAFF. Filled out from reference TRBV28 and TRBJ1-1, the complete variable domain reads DVKVTQSSRYLVKRTGEKVFLECVQDMDHENMFWYRQDPGLGLRLIYFSYDVKMKEKGDIPEGYSVSREKKERFSLILESASTNQTSMYLCASFNSQGLSTEAFFGQGTRLTVV.

The CDR3 is CASSLAGTGINGYTF. In DNA form, the CDR3 reads TGTGCCAGCAGCTTGGCCGGGACAGGGATTAATGGCTACACCTTC. This chain connects TRBV7-9 to TRBJ1-2, with TRBD1 identical over 9 bases. The CDR3 loop spans 15 amino acids. J was trimmed by 6 bases and V by 3 bases; bases with no gene match: 8. Germline V lookup: CDR1 SEHNR, CDR2 FQNEAQ (reference sequence). Drawing the rest from reference TRBV7-9 and TRBJ1-2, the complete variable domain is DTGVSQNPRHKITKRGQNVTFRCDPISEHNRLYWYRQTLGQGPEFLTYFQNEAQLEKSRLLSDRFSAERPKGSFSTLEIQRTEQGDSAMYLCASSLAGTGINGYTFGSGTRLTVV.

This clone was seen once. This chain links TRBV10-3 with TRBJ1-2; 8 positions match TRBD1. Germline loops: CDR1 ENHRY, CDR2 SYGVKD. The CDR3 is made up of 15 amino acids. The V segment lost 7 bases and the J segment 2 bases; nucleotides outside the gene matches: 9. This CDR3 reads CAITPGQGRNYGYTF. CDR3 bases: TGTGCCATCACTCCCGGACAGGGCAGAAACTATGGCTACACCTTC.

This chain connects TRBV5-1 to TRBJ2-2, with 7 bases fitting TRBD1. The J segment lost 4 bases and the V segment lost 0 bases, leaving 3 bases of the junction unmatched. Germline V gene sequence: CDR1 SGHRS, CDR2 YFSETQ. The CDR3 length is 15 residues. CDR3: CASSLGQGGTGELFF. CDR3 bases: TGCGCCAGCAGCTTGGGACAGGGTGGCACCGGGGAGCTGTTTTTT.

V and J are TRBV25-1 and TRBJ1-1; D gene unclear. Germline V gene lookup returns CDR1 MGHDK and CDR2 SYGVNS. V lost 3 bases and J lost 5, with 22 bases in between. The CDR3 extends over 17 amino acids. The DNA of the CDR3 is TGTGCCAGCAGTGAGAGGAAGTGGGGATCTGGATATACTGAAGCTTTCTTT. It codes for CASSERKWGSGYTEAFF. Using reference TRBV25-1 and TRBJ1-1 for the parts outside the CDR3, the full variable domain is EADIYQTPRYLVIGTGKKITLECSQTMGHDKMYWYQQDPGMELHLIHYSYGVNSTEKGDLSSESTVSRIRTEHFPLTLESARPSHTSQYLCASSERKWGSGYTEAFFGQGTRLTVV.

The rearrangement joins TRBV3-1 (or the pseudogene TRBV3-2) to TRBJ2-5; TRBD2 matches 10 bases. CDR1 is LGHDT and CDR2 is YNNKEL in the germline V gene (reference sequence). The CDR3 consists of 16 residues. J was trimmed by 2 bases and V by 4 bases; bases with no gene match: 7. Here the CDR3 DNA reads TGTGCCAGCAGCCTTCAACTAGCGGGGCAACAAGAGACCCAGTACTTC. This gives the protein CASSLQLAGQQETQYF.

The chain carries TRBV7-2 and TRBJ2-5; perhaps TRBD2 as D (6 bases). Deletions cut 5 bases from V and 4 bases from J, with 20 bases between. Germline assignment: CDR1 SGHTA and CDR2 FQGNSA. The CDR3 loop spans 16 amino acids. CDR3 protein: CASSRTLGEATETQYF. In DNA, the CDR3 is TGTGCCAGCAGCCGCACACTAGGGGAGGCCACAGAGACCCAGTACTTC. Looking up the rest from reference TRBV7-2 and TRBJ2-5 gives the full variable domain: GAGVSQSPSNKVTEKGKDVELRCDPISGHTALYWYRQSLGQGLEFLIYFQGNSAPDKSGLPSDRFSAERTGGSVSTLTIQRTQQEDSAVYLCASSRTLGEATETQYFGPGTRLLVL.

The chain employs TRBV2 and TRBJ2-7; possibly TRBD2 for D (6 bases). Germline V lookup: CDR1 SNHLY, CDR2 FYNNEI. Trimming cost V 5 bases and J 0 bases, with 14 bases left between them. The CDR3 runs 15 residues. For the CDR3, the DNA is TGTGCCAGCAGTAGGGGCGGCGGGGTCTCCTACGAGCAGTACTTC. It encodes CASSRGGGVSYEQYF.

The genes are TRBV23-1 and TRBJ1-5, with D possibly being TRBD1 (5 bases). TRBV23-1 is an open reading frame, and its role is uncertain. The CDR3 extends over 14 amino acids. V was trimmed by 4 bases and J by 2 bases, leaving 9 bases between them. The CDR3 nucleotides read TGCGCCAGCAGTCTCGGACACCGCAATCAGCCCCAGCATTTT. Translation gives CASSLGHRNQPQHF.

The rearrangement joins TRBV2 to TRBJ2-1; 7 bases map to TRBD1. Germline assignment: CDR1 SNHLY and CDR2 FYNNEI. Germline trimming cut 0 bases from V and 8 bases from J; bases unmatched to any gene: 4. The CDR3 totals 14 residues. The CDR3 DNA sequence: TGTGCCAGCAGTGAAGCGCTTAGGGGGCATGAGCAGTTCTTC. It yields the protein CASSEALRGHEQFF.

V is TRBV5-4 and J is TRBJ2-7, with D possibly matching TRBD1 (6 bases). CDR1 is SGHNT and CDR2 is YYREEE in the germline V gene (reference sequence). CDR3 length: 15 amino acids. Trimming removed 5 bases at V and 1 base at J, with 16 bases between. Written as DNA, the CDR3 is TGTGCCAGCAGAAATGGACAGCCAGAATCCTACGAGCAGTACTTC. Protein: CASRNGQPESYEQYF.

A single count supports this clone. This chain joins TRBV9 and TRBJ2-3, with 7 bases fitting TRBD2. The length of the CDR3 is 16 residues. Trimming cost V 0 bases and J 1 base; bases outside gene matches: 5. Germline V gene data show CDR1 as SGDLS and CDR2 as YYNGEE. The CDR3 DNA reads as TGTGCCAGCAGCGTAGAGGGCGGGGGTGGCACAGATACGCAGTATTTT. Translating it yields CASSVEGGGGTDTQYF.

This rearrangement joins TRBV9 to TRBJ2-7; D uncertain. V was cut by 1 base and J by 5 bases, with 13 bases left in between. This CDR3 has 14 residues. From germline, CDR1 is SGDLS and CDR2 YYNGEE. The CDR3 here is CASSVRWENNEQYF. The CDR3 region has the DNA TGTGCCAGCAGCGTAAGGTGGGAAAACAACGAGCAGTACTTC.

The CDR3 nucleotides are TGTGCCAGCAGCGTTGGAAGGGTCTACGAGCAGTACTTC. As protein: CASSVGRVYEQYF. V and J are TRBV5-6 and TRBJ2-7; D remains ambiguous. The V gene lost 4 bases and the J gene lost 3 bases, with 11 bases spanning the gap. The germline CDR1 and CDR2 sequences are SGHDT and YYEEEE. The CDR3 runs 13 residues.

The rearrangement uses TRBV5-6 and TRBJ1-2; D gene ambiguous. Looked up from germline, CDR1 is SGHDT and CDR2 is YYEEEE. This CDR3 comprises 11 residues. V lost 2 bases, J lost 8 bases, and 7 bases lay in between. This chain's CDR3 is CASSFLGGYTF. The CDR3 DNA reads as TGTGCCAGCAGCTTCTTAGGCGGCTACACCTTC.

The chain recombines TRBV6-1 with TRBJ2-7, with 9 bases that match TRBD1. This CDR3 is built from 14 residues. CDR1 and CDR2 (germline): MNHNS, SASEGT. V lost 3 bases to trimming and J lost 7 bases; unmatched junction nucleotides: 7. CDR3 region: CASSDGQGPGEQYF. CDR3 DNA sequence: TGTGCCAGCAGTGATGGACAGGGGCCGGGAGAGCAGTACTTC.